Detailed here is one T cell receptor (beta chain). Its specificity is unknown. The data stem from a study of CD8+ T cells in alopecia areata. Study overall: Tofacitinib exposure lasted 6 to 18 months, followed by 6 months off drug. Study conclusions and caveats: Sequences from scalp samples also cover resident alphabeta T cells of normal skin. With patients, TCR sharing proved less clear than in mice, a difference possibly related to HLA.

The sequencing template was cDNA reverse transcribed from extracted RNA. Here immunoSEQ multiplex PCR was the method, and the copy in TCRdb shows in-frame clones only, minus some. The sample lists around 100,000 clones, 41% occurring once. Trimming took 1 base from V and 14 from J, leaving 19 bases between them. Germline CDR1 reads LGHNA; CDR2 reads YNFKEQ. The CDR3 totals 14 residues. The rearrangement links TRBV4-2 to TRBJ2-3; perhaps TRBD2 as D (6 bases). Source material: CD4+ T cells sorted from blood. This sequence was found in a human donor with alopecia areata. CDR3 residues: CASSQAPAGYGGYF. The CDR3, as DNA: TGTGCCAGCAGCCAAGCTCCGGCGGGCTACGGGGGGTATTTT.